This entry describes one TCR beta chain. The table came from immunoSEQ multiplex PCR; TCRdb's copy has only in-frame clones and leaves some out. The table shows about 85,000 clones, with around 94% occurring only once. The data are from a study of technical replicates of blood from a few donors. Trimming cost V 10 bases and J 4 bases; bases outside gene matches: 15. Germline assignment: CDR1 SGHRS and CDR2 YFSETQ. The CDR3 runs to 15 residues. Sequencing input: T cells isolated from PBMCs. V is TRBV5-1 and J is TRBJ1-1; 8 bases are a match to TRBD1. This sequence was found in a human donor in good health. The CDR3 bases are TGCGCCTCCCATCAGGGGCAGGGGGCGGGCACTGAAGCTTTCTTT. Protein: CASHQGQGAGTEAFF.